This T cell receptor (beta chain) stems from a study of molecular identifiers for immune sequencing clone quantification (dated by TCRdb to the late 2010s). In the study overall: In a replicate experiment, RNA from about 21,000 or 97,000 naive CD8 T cells was split into five aliquots, four of which were sequenced. This methods study used CD8 T cells to benchmark TCR RNA copy counting and molecular-identifier clustering-based TCR repertoire sequencing (MIDCIRS). Broad study findings and their caveats: Naive libraries contained spiked-in Jurkat TCR RNA (approximately nine copies' worth), which is not part of the donor repertoire. In CMV-specific effector cells, over 99% of molecules were held by clones above 20 RNA copies, whereas under 1% of molecules were held by such clones in naive cells. Highly expanded clone sizes could be underestimated if identical TCR molecules share a barcode. Spiked-in Jurkat TCR RNA equivalent to a single cell was reported to be detectable even among approximately 1.1 million naive CD8 T cells. Modeling gave about 3 recovered TCR RNA copies per cell versus about 10 by digital PCR, implying 25% to 30% capture efficiency. When barcode sub-clustering was left out, chimeric consensus sequences inflated TCR diversity, with chimeras reaching as high as 47%.

The receptor library was made with PCR. Sequencer: Illumina HiSeq 4000. Bulk TCR libraries were made following a previously described method, with the TCR primers given in Table S5. Total RNA was purified with the Qiagen AllPrep DNA/RNA kit. Before any analysis, reads coming from multiple sequencing runs of the same library were combined into one pool. The study's own analysis went as follows. Reads were retained only if the reads had an exact TCR constant sequence, and the retained reads were trimmed to 150 nt and grouped according to their 12-nt molecular barcodes. Within each barcode group, reads were sub-clustered at a 15% Levenshtein threshold, and quality-weighted consensus sequences were built per RNA molecule. Non-functional sequences were filtered out, along with any lower-count sequence sitting one edit away from another sequence. Based on a fit of two negative binomial distributions, barcode sub-clusters having less than 20% of the maximum read count were discarded. TCRdb took the public reads, trimmed them with fastp at Q25, ran MiXCR for clone calling and kept in-frame beta chains. One record per CDR3 amino acid sequence lists the most common genes and DNA. The authors' filters were not applied to this entry. The sample table records more than 300,000 distinct CDR3 sequences; about a fifth of these occur just once. Approximately 0.8% of the sample comes from the top ten.

Libraries of naive CD8 T cells were generated from roughly 20,000 to 1,000,000 sorted cells, with 10%, 30% or 50% of the purified RNA used. On a BD FACSAria II, naive CD8 T cells were FACS-sorted as CD8+CD4-CCR7+CD45RA+ and collected into RLT Plus buffer. To test detection sensitivity, Jurkat RNA equal to around nine TCR copies was added to samples of roughly 17,000-1,100,000 naive CD8 T cells. CD8 T cells were enriched with RosetteSep CD8+ T Cell Enrichment Cocktail and Ficoll-Paque, followed by ACK red cell lysis. The germline V end is reduced by 6 bases and the J end by 7 bases; junction bases left unmatched: 11. From cysteine to phenylalanine, the CDR3 is 14 amino acids long. Only the CDR3 portion is preserved as DNA: 42 bases, with reading frame beginning at the first base. Of note for this clonotype: Its antigen specificity is not known. No much larger clonotype is one base removed from it; base qualities were not supplied.

The TCR was taken from a human donor in good health. Some libraries in this study had Jurkat cell RNA spiked in. The chain links TRBV12-3 or TRBV12-4 with TRBJ2-5, and 7 junctional nucleotides match TRBD1. Specimen: naive CD8+ T cells from blood, with Jurkat cell RNA spiked in. The cell subset or site label, as the study defines it: FACS-sorted CD8+CD4-CCR7+CD45RA+ naive T cells. Here is the DNA: TGTGCCAGCAGCCATGACAGGGCGGCGCGGACCCAGTACTTC. It is translated as CASSHDRAARTQYF.